One and the same sample provided the 4 T cell receptor beta chains below, sequenced in a study of shared clonotypes between healthy human individuals. TCRdb's table, derived via immunoSEQ multiplex PCR, lists solely in-frame clones and lacks some. The table has 1.6 million or so clones, 96% seen once; the top ten hold about 1.2%. Specimen: naive CD4+ T cells sorted from blood. Subset specified: CD45RA+ positively selected. These receptors all stem from a man aged 25-45 years in good health.

The chain has TRBV14 and TRBJ2-3; weak D call: TRBD2 (7 bases). The germline V gene encodes CDR1 SGHDN and CDR2 FVKESK. V lost 4 bases and J 3 bases, leaving 20 bases between the germline ends. The CDR3 covers 17 residues. As DNA, the CDR3 is TGTGCCAGCAGCCTTAACACAGGGAAGGGAGGGACAGATACGCAGTATTTT. Translated: CASSLNTGKGGTDTQYF. The full variable domain, completed using reference TRBV14 and TRBJ2-3, is EAGVTQFPSHSVIEKGQTVTLRCDPISGHDNLYWYRRVMGKEIKFLLHFVKESKQDESGMPNNRFLAERTGGTYSTLKVQPAELEDSGVYFCASSLNTGKGGTDTQYFGPGTRLTVL.

The chain has TRBV7-3 and TRBJ2-7; 15 positions match TRBD2. Germline values: CDR1 SGHTA, CDR2 FQGTGA. The CDR3 loop spans 18 amino acids. The J segment lost 1 base and the V segment lost 4 bases, leaving 8 bases of the junction unmatched. CDR3 nucleotides: TGTGCCAGCAGCTATGGACTAGCGGGAGGGCCTGTATCCTACGAGCAGTACTTC. This sequence encodes CASSYGLAGGPVSYEQYF.

This chain joins TRBV19 and TRBJ2-7, with 13 bases fitting TRBD2. Per germline, CDR1 LNHDA and CDR2 SQIVND (reference sequence). With V trimmed by 1 base and J by 12 bases, 6 bases remained unmatched. The CDR3 totals 14 residues. Here the CDR3 reads CASSIVGLAGARYF. The CDR3 region has the DNA TGTGCCAGTAGTATAGTTGGACTAGCGGGAGCCCGGTACTTC. Filled out from reference TRBV19 and TRBJ2-7, the complete variable domain reads DGGITQSPKYLFRKEGQNVTLSCEQNLNHDAMYWYRQDPGQGLRLIYYSQIVNDFQKGDIAEGYSVSREKKESFPLTVTSAQKNPTAFYLCASSIVGLAGARYFGPGTRLTVT.

This chain links TRBV10-3 with TRBJ2-1, with D possibly TRBD2 on 7 matching bases. Trimming took off 2 bases at V and 7 bases at J, with 18 bases between the two ends. Germline V gene data show CDR1 as ENHRY and CDR2 as SYGVKD. This CDR3 contains 16 residues. CDR3 residues: CAISEEGGGRGNEQFF. CDR3 coding DNA: TGTGCCATCAGTGAGGAAGGGGGAGGGAGAGGGAATGAGCAGTTCTTC.